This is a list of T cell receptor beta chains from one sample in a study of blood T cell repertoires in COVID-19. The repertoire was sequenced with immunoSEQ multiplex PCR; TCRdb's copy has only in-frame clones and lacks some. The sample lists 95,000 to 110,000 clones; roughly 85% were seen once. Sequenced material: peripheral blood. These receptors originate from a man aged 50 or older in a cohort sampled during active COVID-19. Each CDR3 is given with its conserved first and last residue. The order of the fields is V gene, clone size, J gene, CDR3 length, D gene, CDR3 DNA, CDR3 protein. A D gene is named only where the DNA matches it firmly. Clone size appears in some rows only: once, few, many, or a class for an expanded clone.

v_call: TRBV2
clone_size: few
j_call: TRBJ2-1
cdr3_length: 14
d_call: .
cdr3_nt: TGTGCCAGCCTGACCGGGACAATCGTTGAGGAGCAGTTCTTC
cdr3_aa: CASLTGTIVEEQFF

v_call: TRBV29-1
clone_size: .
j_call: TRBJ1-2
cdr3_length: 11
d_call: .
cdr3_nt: TGCAGCGCGGAAGAGGGCCGTGGCTACACCTTC
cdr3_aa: CSAEEGRGYTF

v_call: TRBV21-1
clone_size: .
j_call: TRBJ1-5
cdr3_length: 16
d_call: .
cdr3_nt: TGTGCCAGCAGCCCTTACGAACAGGGATGCAATCAGCCCCAGCATTTT
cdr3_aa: CASSPYEQGCNQPQHF

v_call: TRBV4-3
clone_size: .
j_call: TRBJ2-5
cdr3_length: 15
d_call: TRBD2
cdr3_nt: TGCGCCAGCAGCCAAGGGGGGGGGAACCAAGAGACCCAGTACTTC
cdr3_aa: CASSQGGGNQETQYF

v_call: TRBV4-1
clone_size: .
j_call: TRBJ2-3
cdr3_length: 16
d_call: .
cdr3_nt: TGCGCCAGCAGCCAAGTCCGAAGGACTAGCACAGATACGCAGTATTTT
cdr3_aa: CASSQVRRTSTDTQYF

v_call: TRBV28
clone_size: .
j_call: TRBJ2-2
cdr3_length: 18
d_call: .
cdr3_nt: TGTGCCAGCGAAACTACAGGGTTAAGCCGGACTAGCACCGGGGAGCTGTTTTTT
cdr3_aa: CASETTGLSRTSTGELFF

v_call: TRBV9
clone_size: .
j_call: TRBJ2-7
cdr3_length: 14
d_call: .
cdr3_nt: TGTGCCAGCAGCTCCCGGGACACCGACTACGAGCAGTACTTC
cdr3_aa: CASSSRDTDYEQYF

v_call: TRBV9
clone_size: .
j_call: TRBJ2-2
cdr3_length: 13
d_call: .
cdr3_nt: TGTGCCAGCAGCGTAGGCGGAACCGGGGAGCTGTTTTTT
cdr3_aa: CASSVGGTGELFF

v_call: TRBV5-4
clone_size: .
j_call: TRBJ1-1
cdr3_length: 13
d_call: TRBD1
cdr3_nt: TGTGCCAGCAGCTCCGGGACAGCCTATGAAGCTTTCTTT
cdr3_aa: CASSSGTAYEAFF

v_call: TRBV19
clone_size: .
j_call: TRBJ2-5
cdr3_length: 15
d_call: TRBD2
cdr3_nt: TGTGCCAGTAGTATAGATTCAGGTGGGGGGGAGGCCCAGTACTTC
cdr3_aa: CASSIDSGGGEAQYF